This T cell receptor beta chain comes out of a study of T-cell memory formation after mild COVID-19. Study in general: Largely donor-specific sequence clusters came from two donors. Study conclusions and caveats: Contracting clones, day 15 to 85, had balanced CD4/CD8, and later expanders favored CD4+. Certain responding clones were present in pre-infection memory, suggesting participation of cross-reactive memory.

TCRalpha and TCRbeta libraries used 5'RACE with constant-segment primers and UMIs. TCRdb re-analysed the 5' RACE reads in MiXCR, keeping a single row per CDR3 protein. The sample includes about 470,000 distinct CDR3 sequences, approximately 25% of them seen just once. The V gene's germline CDR1 is ENHRY and CDR2 SYGVKD. This CDR3 region has 14 residues. Trimming took 0 bases from V and 3 from J, leaving 9 bases between them. Notes on this clonotype: Antigen specificity is unknown.

This sequence originates from an adult woman who had mild COVID-19 (a few samples of this study predate the infection). Cell type and time point are not known. Sequenced material: PBMCs or a T cell subset sorted from them (not recorded which). The rearrangement uses TRBV10-3 and TRBJ2-7; D is ambiguous. The DNA for the CDR3 is TGTGCCATCAGTGAGTCCAGCACGGTCTACGAGCAGTACTTC. As protein: CAISESSTVYEQYF.